This T cell receptor (beta chain) derives from a study of CD8 T cells in ankylosing spondylitis. In its sample, this clonotype was seen many times. Its antigen is unknown. 5'-RACE, quantitative and with molecular barcodes, yielded the TCR beta libraries. Using its own MiXCR run on the 5' RACE reads, TCRdb lists one record per CDR3 protein. The table includes some 290,000 distinct CDR3 sequences, over 15% detected once. This CDR3 region has 13 residues. V lost 3 bases and J 3 bases, leaving 8 bases between the germline ends. The study's findings and limits: Clones that were linked to disease were CD8+ and were relatively rare in peripheral blood.

J is TRBJ2-5 and V is TRBV12-3 or TRBV12-4; D gene ambiguous. This TCR was sampled from a male donor with ankylosing spondylitis or in good health (not recorded which). The sequenced sample was blood, either unsorted or a sorted T cell fraction (not recorded which). The CDR3 DNA sequence: TGTGCCAGCAGTTTCGGCGAAAAAGAGACCCAGTACTTC. This translates into CASSFGEKETQYF.